Sequencing of this TCR beta chain was carried out in a study of early T cells in non-severe SARS-CoV-2 infection. The protocol attached unique molecular identifiers to individual cDNA molecules. Via MiXCR, TCRdb re-called the 5' RACE reads, giving one row per CDR3 protein. The table shows about 76,000 distinct CDR3 sequences, with around 11% occurring only once. This clonotype showed up many times. The source of this sequence is an adult who was a healthcare worker with PCR-confirmed SARS-CoV-2 infection or an uninfected control (not recorded which). The sequenced sample was whole blood.

The CDR3 DNA follows: TGTGCCAGCAGCTCCCAGGGGGGTTCACCCCTCCACTTT. Its translation: CASSSQGGSPLHF. The gene calls are TRBV7-6 and TRBJ1-6; 7 bases fit TRBD1. Germline-derived CDR1 and CDR2 are SGHVS and FNYEAQ. CDR3 length: 13 residues. The V segment lost 4 bases and the J segment 9 bases; nucleotides outside the gene matches: 3.